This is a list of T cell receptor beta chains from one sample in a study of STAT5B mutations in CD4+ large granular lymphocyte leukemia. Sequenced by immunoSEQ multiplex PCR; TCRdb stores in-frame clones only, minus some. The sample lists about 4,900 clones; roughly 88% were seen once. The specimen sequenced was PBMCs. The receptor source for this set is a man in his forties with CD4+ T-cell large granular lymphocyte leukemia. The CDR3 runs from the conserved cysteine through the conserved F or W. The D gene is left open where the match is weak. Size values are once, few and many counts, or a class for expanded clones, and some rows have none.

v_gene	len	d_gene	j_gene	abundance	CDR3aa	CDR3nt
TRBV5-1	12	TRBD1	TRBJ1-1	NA	CASGQGRTEAFF	TGCGCCAGCGGACAGGGGCGGACTGAAGCTTTCTTT
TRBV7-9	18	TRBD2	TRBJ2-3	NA	CASSLGLAGGPGTDTQYF	TGTGCCAGCAGCTTAGGACTAGCGGGAGGGCCGGGCACAGATACGCAGTATTTT
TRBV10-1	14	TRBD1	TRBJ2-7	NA	CASKGTGRWYEQYF	TGCGCCAGCAAAGGGACAGGGCGGTGGTACGAGCAGTACTTC
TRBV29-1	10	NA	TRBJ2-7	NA	CSGYENEQYF	TGCAGCGGGTATGAGAACGAGCAGTACTTC
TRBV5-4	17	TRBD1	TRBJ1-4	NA	CASSNPGQGLTNEKLFF	TGTGCCAGCAGCAACCCGGGACAGGGTTTAACTAATGAAAAACTGTTTTTT
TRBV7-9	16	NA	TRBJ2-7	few	CASSLAVQGYYYEQYF	TGTGCCAGCAGCTTAGCGGTACAGGGCTACTACTACGAGCAGTACTTC
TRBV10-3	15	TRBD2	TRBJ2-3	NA	CAISGPSGRTDTQYF	TGTGCCATCAGTGGCCCTAGCGGGAGGACAGATACGCAGTATTTT
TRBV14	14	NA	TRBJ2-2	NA	CASSRDLNTGELFF	TGTGCCAGCAGCCGGGACCTTAACACCGGGGAGCTGTTTTTT
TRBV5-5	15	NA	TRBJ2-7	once	CASSLATGEGYEQYF	TGTGCCAGCAGCTTGGCGACAGGGGAGGGCTACGAGCAGTACTTC
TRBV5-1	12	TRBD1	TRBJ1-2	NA	CASSYDRDGYTF	TGCGCCAGCAGCTATGACAGGGATGGCTACACCTTC
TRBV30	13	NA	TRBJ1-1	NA	CAWSVREGTEAFF	TGTGCCTGGAGTGTACGTGAGGGAACTGAAGCTTTCTTT
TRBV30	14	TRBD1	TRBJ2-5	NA	CAWSVTGGLETQYF	TGTGCCTGGAGTGTAACAGGGGGCTTGGAGACCCAGTACTTC
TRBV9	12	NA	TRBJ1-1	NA	CASNSPNTEAFF	TGTGCCAGCAACAGTCCGAACACTGAAGCTTTCTTT
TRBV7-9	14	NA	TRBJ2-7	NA	CASSLGRRGYEQYF	TGTGCCAGCAGCTTAGGGAGGAGGGGATACGAGCAGTACTTC
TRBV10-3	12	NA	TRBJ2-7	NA	CAIRPDSYEQYF	TGTGCCATCAGACCGGACAGCTACGAGCAGTACTTC
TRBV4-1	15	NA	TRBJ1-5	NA	CASSPTEISNQPQHF	TGCGCCAGCAGCCCGACAGAAATTAGCAATCAGCCCCAGCATTTT
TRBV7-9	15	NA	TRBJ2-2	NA	CASSRRVGDTGELFF	TGTGCCAGCAGCCGGCGTGTGGGGGACACCGGGGAGCTGTTTTTT
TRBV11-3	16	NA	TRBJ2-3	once	CASSSGRDPMTDTQYF	TGTGCCAGCAGTTCGGGGCGGGACCCAATGACAGATACGCAGTATTTT
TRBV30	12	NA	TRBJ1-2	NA	CAWSAGDYGYTF	TGTGCCTGGAGTGCGGGGGACTATGGCTACACCTTC
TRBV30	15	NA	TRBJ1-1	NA	CAWRTVGQGNTEAFF	TGTGCCTGGAGGACAGTAGGCCAAGGGAACACTGAAGCTTTCTTT
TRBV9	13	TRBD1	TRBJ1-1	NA	CASRPTGTEGAFF	TGTGCCAGCAGACCCACCGGGACAGAAGGAGCTTTCTTT
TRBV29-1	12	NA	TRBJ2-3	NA	CSVDSSTDTRYF	TGCAGCGTTGACAGCAGCACAGATACGCGGTATTTT
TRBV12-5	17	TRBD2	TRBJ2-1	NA	CASGLASGGEHVNEQFF	TGTGCTAGTGGTTTGGCTAGCGGGGGGGAACACGTGAATGAGCAGTTCTTC
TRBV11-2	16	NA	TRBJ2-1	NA	CASRPPGRTSYNEQFF	TGTGCCAGCAGACCCCCAGGGAGAACCTCCTACAATGAGCAGTTCTTC
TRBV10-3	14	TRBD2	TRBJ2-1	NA	CAAKGSGGYNEQFF	TGTGCCGCCAAGGGTAGCGGGGGGTACAATGAGCAGTTCTTC
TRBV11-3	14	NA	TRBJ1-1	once	CASSRTTENTEAFF	TGTGCCAGCAGCCGCACCACAGAGAACACTGAAGCTTTCTTT
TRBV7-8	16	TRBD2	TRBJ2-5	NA	CASSFGLAGDQETQYF	TGTGCCAGCAGCTTCGGGCTAGCGGGGGACCAAGAGACCCAGTACTTC
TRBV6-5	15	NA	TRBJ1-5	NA	CASSYSRGAGQPQHF	TGTGCCAGCAGTTATTCCCGGGGGGCCGGGCAGCCCCAGCATTTT
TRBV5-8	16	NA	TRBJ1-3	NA	CASSLRLTGLGNTIYF	TGTGCCAGCAGCTTGCGATTAACGGGACTTGGAAACACCATATATTTT
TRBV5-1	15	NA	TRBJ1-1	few	CASSRGQDGSTEAFF	TGCGCCAGCAGCCGTGGCCAGGATGGGAGCACTGAAGCTTTCTTT
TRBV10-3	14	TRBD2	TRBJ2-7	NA	CAISVGGSRYEQYF	TGTGCCATCAGTGTCGGCGGGAGTAGGTACGAGCAGTACTTC
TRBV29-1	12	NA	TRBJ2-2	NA	CSVETQPGELFF	TGCAGCGTTGAGACACAACCCGGGGAGCTGTTTTTT
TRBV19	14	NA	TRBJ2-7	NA	CASSRDQNSYEQYF	TGTGCCAGTAGTCGGGACCAGAATTCCTACGAGCAGTACTTC
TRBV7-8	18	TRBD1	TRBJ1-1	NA	CASSPREGQGGVNTEAFF	TGTGCCAGCAGCCCCCGAGAGGGACAGGGTGGGGTGAACACTGAAGCTTTCTTT
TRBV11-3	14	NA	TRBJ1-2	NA	CASSFASGGTGYTF	TGTGCCAGCAGCTTCGCCTCCGGAGGCACTGGCTACACCTTC
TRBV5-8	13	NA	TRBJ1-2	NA	CASSLGGGYGYTF	TGTGCCAGCAGCTTGGGAGGGGGCTATGGCTACACCTTC
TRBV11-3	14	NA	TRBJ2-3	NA	CASSRLASTDTQYF	TGTGCCAGCAGCCGCCTAGCCTCCACAGATACGCAGTATTTT
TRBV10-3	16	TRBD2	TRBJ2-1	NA	CAISERSGRANNEQFF	TGTGCCATCAGTGAGCGTAGCGGGAGGGCCAACAATGAGCAGTTCTTC
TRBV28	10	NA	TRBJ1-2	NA	CAIKSVGYTF	TGTGCCATTAAGTCGGTTGGCTACACCTTC
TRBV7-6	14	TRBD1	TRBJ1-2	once	CASSGGQGDYGYTF	TGTGCCAGCAGCGGAGGACAGGGAGACTATGGCTACACCTTC
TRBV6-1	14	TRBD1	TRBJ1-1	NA	CASILGQGSTEAFF	TGTGCCAGCATTCTCGGACAGGGATCCACTGAAGCTTTCTTT
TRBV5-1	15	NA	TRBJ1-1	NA	CASSPTEQVNTEAFF	TGCGCCAGCAGCCCGACGGAACAAGTGAACACTGAAGCTTTCTTT
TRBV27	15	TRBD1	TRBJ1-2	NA	CASGPVDRANYGYTF	TGTGCCAGCGGGCCCGTTGACAGGGCTAACTATGGCTACACCTTC
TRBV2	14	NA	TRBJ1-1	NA	CASCMRGGTTEAFF	TGTGCCAGCTGTATGAGGGGGGGAACCACTGAAGCTTTCTTT
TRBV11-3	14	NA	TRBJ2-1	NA	CASSYAGMNNEQFF	TGTGCCAGCAGCTATGCAGGGATGAACAATGAGCAGTTCTTC
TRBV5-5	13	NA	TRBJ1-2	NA	CASSLFGGNGYTF	TGTGCCAGCAGCTTGTTTGGGGGCAATGGCTACACCTTC